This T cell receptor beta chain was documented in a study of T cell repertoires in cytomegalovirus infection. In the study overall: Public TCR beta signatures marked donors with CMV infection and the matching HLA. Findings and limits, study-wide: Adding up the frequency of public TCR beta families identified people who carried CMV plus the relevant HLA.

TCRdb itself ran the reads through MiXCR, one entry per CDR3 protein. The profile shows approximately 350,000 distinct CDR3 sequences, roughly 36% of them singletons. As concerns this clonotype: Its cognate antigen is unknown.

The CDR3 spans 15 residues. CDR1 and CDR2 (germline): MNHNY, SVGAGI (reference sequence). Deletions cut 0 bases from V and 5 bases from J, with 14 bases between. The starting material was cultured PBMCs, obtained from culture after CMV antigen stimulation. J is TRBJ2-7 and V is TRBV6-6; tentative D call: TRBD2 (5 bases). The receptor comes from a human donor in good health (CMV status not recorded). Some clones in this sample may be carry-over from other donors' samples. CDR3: CASSYSTENGDEQYF. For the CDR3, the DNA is TGTGCCAGCAGTTACTCGACGGAAAACGGGGACGAGCAGTACTTC.